The source of this TCR beta chain is a study of blood T cell repertoires in COVID-19. Study background: Samples of COVID-19 (acute and convalescent) were obtained from the United States, Italy and Spain.

In the original analysis: Estimation of nucleated cell counts was performed using reference gene primer amplification. Libraries were prepared by immunoSEQ multiplex PCR; TCRdb keeps only in-frame clonotypes and omits some of them. V and J calls and clone size are given by that table; D and trimming were obtained from the DNA. The sample has roughly 87,000 clones, roughly 83% seen once. The CDR3 has 13 residues. With 5 bases removed from V and 5 bases from J, the gap between germline ends came to 10 bases. The chain is built from TRBV12-3 or TRBV12-4 and TRBJ1-5; maybe TRBD1 (6 bases). The specimen sequenced was peripheral blood. This TCR was recovered from an older woman with acute or convalescent COVID-19. This CDR3 reads CASSPGAHQPQHF. CDR3 DNA sequence: TGTGCCAGCAGTCCAGGGGCCCATCAGCCCCAGCATTTT.